This section outlines one T cell receptor beta chain sequence together with its context. From RNA transcripts, TCR beta CDR3 regions were amplified. The HTBI primer set was used in a first-round RT-PCR of the TCR CDR3. MiXCR, applied by TCRdb to the multiplex PCR reads, yields one record per CDR3 protein. The repertoire holds nearly 600,000 distinct CDR3 sequences, approximately 15% seen once, with almost 6% in the top ten. This entry belongs to a study of T cells in Graves' hyperthyroidism and ophthalmopathy. The sequence was collected from a woman between 25 and 40 years old with Graves' hyperthyroidism that later progressed to Graves' ophthalmopathy. Sequencing used blood.

The CDR3 bases are TGCAGTGCTAGAGATCCCCAAGCGGGAGGGCCCTCCGAGCAGTACTTC. It specifies CSARDPQAGGPSEQYF. The J gene is TRBJ2-7, the V gene TRBV20-1; 10 bases map to TRBD2. The CDR3 has 16 residues. J lost 6 bases, V lost 0 bases, and 11 bases had no gene match. The V gene's germline CDR1 is DFQATT and CDR2 SNEGSKA (reference sequence).